Below, one TCR beta chain is given with its context. V shed 5 bases and J 2 bases; nucleotides not matched to a gene: 5. Germline CDR1 reads LNHDA; CDR2 reads SQIVND (reference sequence). The CDR3 runs to 14 residues. This entry is derived from a study of blood T cell repertoires in COVID-19. Background on the study: Collection of acute and convalescent COVID-19 samples took place in the United States, Italy and Spain. Sources were T cells, B-cell-depleted T cells, or PBMCs; the material itself was cDNA or gDNA.

As handled by the study authors: Nucleated cell counts were estimated from reference gene primer amplification. The data were produced by immunoSEQ multiplex PCR, yet TCRdb's version contains in-frame clones alone and is incomplete. Clone size and V and J calls were adopted from that table, with D and trimming inferred from the DNA. This sample yields 200,000 to 250,000 clones, of which 70% to 90% are seen a single time; approximately 12% belongs to the top ten. The chain employs TRBV19 and TRBJ1-2; 7 bases match TRBD1. The source of this sequence is a woman aged 18-30 years who had recovered from COVID-19. Input material: peripheral blood. The CDR3 coding sequence is TGTGCCAGTAGTCTCCGACAGGGAAACTATGGCTACACCTTC. It encodes CASSLRQGNYGYTF.